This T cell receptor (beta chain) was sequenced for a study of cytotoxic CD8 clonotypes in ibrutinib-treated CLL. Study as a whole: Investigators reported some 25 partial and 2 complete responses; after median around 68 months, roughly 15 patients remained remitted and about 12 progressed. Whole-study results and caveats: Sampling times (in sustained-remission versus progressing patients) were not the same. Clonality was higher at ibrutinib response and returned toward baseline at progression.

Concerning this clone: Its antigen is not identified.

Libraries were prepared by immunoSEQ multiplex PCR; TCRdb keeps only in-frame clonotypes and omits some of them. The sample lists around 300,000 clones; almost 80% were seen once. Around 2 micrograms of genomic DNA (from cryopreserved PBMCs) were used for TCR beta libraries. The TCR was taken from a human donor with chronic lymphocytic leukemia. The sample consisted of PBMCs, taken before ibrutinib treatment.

The CDR3 reads CASSFTGTEAFF. CDR3 in DNA: TGTGCCAGCAGCTTCACGGGGACTGAAGCTTTCTTT. The chain combines TRBV7-2 with TRBJ1-1; D call uncertain. Germline-derived CDR1 and CDR2 are SGHTA and FQGNSA. V was trimmed by 3 bases and J by 5 bases, leaving 7 bases between them. The CDR3 has 12 amino acids.